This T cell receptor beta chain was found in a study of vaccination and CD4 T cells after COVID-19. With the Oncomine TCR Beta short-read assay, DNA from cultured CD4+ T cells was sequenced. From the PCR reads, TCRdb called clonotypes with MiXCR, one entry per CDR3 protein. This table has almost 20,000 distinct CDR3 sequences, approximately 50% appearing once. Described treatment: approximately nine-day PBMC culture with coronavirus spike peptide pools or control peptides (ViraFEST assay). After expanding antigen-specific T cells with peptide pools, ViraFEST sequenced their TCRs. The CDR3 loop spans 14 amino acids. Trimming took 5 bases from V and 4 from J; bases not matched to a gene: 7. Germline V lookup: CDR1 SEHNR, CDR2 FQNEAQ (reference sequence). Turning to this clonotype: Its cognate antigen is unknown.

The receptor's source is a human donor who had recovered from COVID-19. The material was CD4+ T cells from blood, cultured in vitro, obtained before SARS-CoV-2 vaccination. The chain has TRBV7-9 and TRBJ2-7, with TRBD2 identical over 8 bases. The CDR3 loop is CASSPSGGGYEQYF. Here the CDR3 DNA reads TGTGCCAGCAGCCCCAGCGGGGGAGGGTACGAGCAGTACTTC.